This TCR beta chain was obtained from a study of blood T cells in healthy people across ages. A second PCR of 7 to 11 cycles used a sample-barcoded 5' primer and a J-beta primer mix. Every cDNA molecule bore a tag from a template-switch adaptor containing 12 random nucleotides. TCRdb called the 5' RACE reads again in MiXCR, with one record for every CDR3 protein. The repertoire holds 1.5 million to 2 million distinct CDR3 sequences, with 28% as singletons. The sequenced sample consisted of blood. The receptor's source is a young woman in good health.

In DNA, the CDR3 is TGCGCCAGCAGCTTAAACAGGGGGGAGGACGCTGAAGCTTTCTTT. This translates into CASSLNRGEDAEAFF. V is TRBV5-1 and J is TRBJ1-1, with TRBD1 identical over 8 bases. The CDR3 contains 15 residues. V was pared by 2 bases and J by 6 bases, with 9 bases of the junction left unmatched. The germline gives CDR1 SGHRS, CDR2 YFSETQ.